The next 10 T cell receptor beta chains were all read from a single sample in a study of blood T cell repertoires in COVID-19. Profiling relied on immunoSEQ multiplex PCR, and the TCRdb table lists in-frame clones only, not all of them. The repertoire includes around 92,000 clones, 74% of them detected once, and under 5% sits in the top ten. The sequenced sample consisted of peripheral blood. These receptors all stem from a man in his 70s with COVID-19, enrolled during active disease.

A few counts support this clone. This chain joins TRBV9 and TRBJ2-7, with a possible D match to TRBD2 (5 bases). There are 15 residues in the CDR3. V gave up 4 bases and J gave up 2 bases, with 16 bases separating them. Germline CDR1 and CDR2: SGDLS and YYNGEE. The CDR3 reads CASSPDFENTYEQYF. The CDR3 DNA sequence: TGTGCCAGCAGCCCGGACTTCGAAAACACCTACGAGCAGTACTTC.

In the case of this clone: Different DNA sequences within this sample yield the same CDR3. J is TRBJ2-7 and V is TRBV7-2; 9 bases are a match to TRBD2. V gave up 1 base and J gave up 3 bases; unmatched junction bases: 4. This CDR3 has 15 residues. Germline assignment: CDR1 SGHTA and CDR2 FQGNSA. In nucleotides, the CDR3 is TGTGCCAGCAGCTTAGGCTTAGCGGGAGACTACGAGCAGTACTTC. Amino acid sequence: CASSLGLAGDYEQYF.

The chain recombines TRBV27 with TRBJ2-3; 12 bases map to TRBD2. V was clipped by 2 bases and J by 7 bases; unmatched bases: 7. The CDR3 is 16 amino acids. Germline V CDR1 and CDR2: MNHEY, SMNVEV (reference sequence). DNA of the CDR3: TGTGCCAGCAGTTTAAACCTAGCGGGAGGGCCAAATACGCAGTATTTT. This codes for CASSLNLAGGPNTQYF.

V is TRBV18 and J is TRBJ2-5; 7 nucleotides agree with TRBD1. V shed 1 base, J shed 1 base, and the junction held 6 bases outside the gene matches. The CDR3 is 16 amino acids. Germline lookup yields CDR1 KGHSH and CDR2 LQKENI. This CDR3 reads CASSPLGTVIQETQYF. The CDR3 DNA reads as TGTGCCAGCTCACCACTGGGGACAGTTATCCAAGAGACCCAGTACTTC.

CDR3 nucleotide sequence: TGTGCCAGCAGCTCCCGACTAGCGGGCTCCTACAATGAGCAGTTCTTC. It translates to CASSSRLAGSYNEQFF. V and J are TRBV5-5 and TRBJ2-1; 10 positions match TRBD2. This CDR3 region has 16 residues. V lost 3 bases and J lost 0; bases outside the gene matches: 3. Looked up from germline, CDR1 is SGHKS and CDR2 is YYEKEE (reference sequence).

The chain employs TRBV4-3 and TRBJ2-7, with a weak D call TRBD2 (6 bases). This CDR3 spans 14 amino acids. CDR1 and CDR2 (germline): LGHNA, YSLEER. V lost 2 bases to trimming and J lost 0 bases, with 8 bases between them. Here the CDR3 DNA reads TGCGCCAGCAGCCAAATTAGCGGCTCCTACGAGCAGTACTTC. Its translation is CASSQISGSYEQYF.

This chain uses TRBV27 with TRBJ1-1; 7 bases are shared with TRBD1. Germline loops: CDR1 MNHEY, CDR2 SMNVEV (reference sequence). The CDR3 spans 17 residues. V was clipped by 4 bases and J by 0 bases; unmatched bases: 11. The DNA of the CDR3 is TGTGCCAGCAGTTCCAAGACAGGGCGGCGGGTGAACACTGAAGCTTTCTTT. It encodes CASSSKTGRRVNTEAFF.

The rearrangement links TRBV5-5 to TRBJ2-7, with TRBD1 matching over 9 bases. The CDR3 runs to 15 residues. Germline CDR1 SGHKS, CDR2 YYEKEE (reference sequence). The V segment lost 3 bases and the J segment 3 bases; nucleotides outside the gene matches: 7. For the CDR3, the DNA is TGTGCCAGCAGCTGGGTCCCGGGACAGGGCTACGAGCAGTACTTC. It codes for CASSWVPGQGYEQYF.

V usage is TRBV5-1 and J usage is TRBJ2-3, with 7 positions matching TRBD1. With 4 bases clipped from V and 6 bases from J, the junction kept 8 bases outside the gene matches. Germline V gene lookup returns CDR1 SGHRS and CDR2 YFSETQ. The CDR3 has 14 amino acids. CDR3 coding DNA: TGCGCCAGCAGCCGGGACAGCAGGGGCGATACGCAGTATTTT. The encoded protein is CASSRDSRGDTQYF.

The chain uses TRBV3-1 (or the pseudogene TRBV3-2) and TRBJ2-1; D gene unclear. Trimming stripped 8 bases from V and 3 bases from J, with 8 bases between. The CDR3 is made up of 12 amino acids. CDR1 is LGHDT, CDR2 YNNKEL, per germline (reference sequence). The CDR3 loop reads CASLGVYNEQFF. CDR3 coding DNA: TGTGCCAGCCTCGGAGTCTACAATGAGCAGTTCTTC.